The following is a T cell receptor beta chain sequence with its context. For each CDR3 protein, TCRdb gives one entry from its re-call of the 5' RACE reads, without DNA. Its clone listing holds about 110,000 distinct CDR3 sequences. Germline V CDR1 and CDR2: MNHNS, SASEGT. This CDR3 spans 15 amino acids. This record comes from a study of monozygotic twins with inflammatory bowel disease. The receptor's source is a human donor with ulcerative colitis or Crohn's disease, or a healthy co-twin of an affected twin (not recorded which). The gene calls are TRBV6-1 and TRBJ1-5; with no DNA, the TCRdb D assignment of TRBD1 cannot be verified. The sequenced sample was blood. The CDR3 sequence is CASSRQGPSNQPQHF.